This T cell receptor (beta chain) was identified in a study of Ad26.COV2.S vaccination and SARS-CoV-2 variants. Turning to the study itself: Dosing was one shot or two shots 56 days apart. Study observations and caveats: Comparability of non-spike TCR breadth was observed across vaccine and placebo recipients. Breadth and depth estimates from TCRs may understate total T cell responses.

This clone occurred a few times. The antigen remains unidentified. Clones were sequenced by immunoSEQ multiplex PCR, and TCRdb holds only the in-frame ones, with some missing. The profile covers around 300,000 clones, with approximately 87% appearing a single time and approximately 5.8% taken by the ten largest. The germline V gene has CDR1 SEHNR and CDR2 FQNEAQ (reference sequence). The CDR3 length is 9 residues. With 11 bases removed from V and 5 bases from J, the gap between germline ends came to 6 bases. Treatment specified: over 15 received Ad26.COV2.S at low or high dose, single or two shots; about 5 received placebo; per-sample allocation not given. Each sample was drawn 63 days after the first injection (of vaccine or placebo). Expression of Wuhan-strain SARS-CoV-2 spike came from the Ad26 vector that formed the vaccine.

The sequence derives from a person between 18 and 65 years old who received the Ad26.COV2.S COVID-19 vaccine or a placebo. The chain combines TRBV7-9 with TRBJ1-1; no reliable D call. The starting material was peripheral blood, obtained in a trial of Ad26.COV2.S vaccine versus placebo. CDR3 amino acids: CAPGTEAFF. CDR3 nucleotides: TGTGCCCCCGGGACTGAAGCTTTCTTT.